Listed below are T cell receptor beta chains from one sample, sequenced in a study of lymphopenia after photon versus proton radiotherapy. This table comes from immunoSEQ multiplex PCR, and its TCRdb copy is limited to in-frame clones, with some not included. The sample yields about 20,000 clones, 80% to 90% seen once. Sequencing was performed on peripheral blood, taken from a patient treated with photon-based radiotherapy. The receptors originated from a woman aged 50 to 60 with pancreatic cancer. The CDR3 runs from the conserved cysteine through the conserved F or W. A D gene is named only where the DNA matches it firmly. Clone size appears in some rows only: once, few, many, or a class for an expanded clone.

D gene	V gene	clone size	J gene	CDR3 protein	CDR3 DNA
.	TRBV30	.	TRBJ2-1	CAWSRGYNEQFF	TGTGCCTGGAGCAGGGGCTACAATGAGCAGTTCTTC
.	TRBV18	once	TRBJ1-5	CASSPPGGGQPQHF	TGTGCCAGCTCACCACCGGGGGGAGGTCAGCCCCAGCATTTT
.	TRBV6-5	few	TRBJ1-5	CASRGGGGNQPQHF	TGTGCCAGCAGGGGGGGCGGCGGCAATCAGCCCCAGCATTTT
TRBD2	TRBV13	.	TRBJ2-1	CASSSQRETKPAQFF	TGTGCCAGCAGCTCCCAGCGGGAAACCAAACCGGCGCAGTTCTTC
.	TRBV5-6	.	TRBJ2-5	CASSLGTTRLETQYF	TGTGCCAGCAGCTTGGGAACGACCAGGCTAGAGACCCAGTACTTC
TRBD1	TRBV4-3	.	TRBJ2-6	CASSVGDRGSGANVLTF	TGCGCCAGCAGCGTTGGGGACAGGGGATCCGGGGCCAACGTCCTGACTTTC
.	TRBV4-3	.	TRBJ1-2	CASSQDAGFNYGYTF	TGCGCCAGCAGCCAAGATGCCGGTTTTAACTATGGCTACACCTTC
TRBD2	TRBV27	few	TRBJ2-1	CASSLGTGGYNEQFF	TGTGCCAGCAGTTTAGGAACGGGGGGGTACAATGAGCAGTTCTTC
.	TRBV10-1	.	TRBJ1-1	CASKMDQNSEAFF	TGCGCCAGCAAGATGGACCAGAACAGTGAAGCTTTCTTT
.	TRBV28	few	TRBJ2-7	CASSLLGSVPSYEQYF	TGTGCCAGCAGTTTGTTGGGGTCCGTCCCTTCCTACGAGCAGTACTTC
.	TRBV27	medium-sized	TRBJ1-1	CASAAGETEAFF	TGTGCCAGCGCTGCAGGGGAAACTGAAGCTTTCTTT
.	TRBV4-1	.	TRBJ2-7	CASSPPGRHEQYF	TGCGCCAGCAGTCCACCGGGCCGCCACGAGCAGTACTTC
TRBD1	TRBV13	.	TRBJ1-1	CASSLASWGAGQGAGAFF	TGTGCCAGCAGCCTCGCGAGCTGGGGCGCGGGACAGGGGGCAGGAGCTTTCTTT
TRBD2	TRBV15	.	TRBJ2-1	CATSRAAGGYNEQFF	TGTGCCACCAGCAGAGCAGCGGGGGGTTACAATGAGCAGTTCTTC
.	TRBV19	.	TRBJ1-1	CASSPLTGGYTEAFF	TGTGCCAGTAGTCCTCTGACAGGTGGATACACTGAAGCTTTCTTT
.	TRBV5-4	.	TRBJ2-1	CASSLARASGNQQFF	TGTGCCAGCAGCTTGGCCAGGGCTTCCGGCAATCAGCAGTTCTTC
TRBD1	TRBV5-1	.	TRBJ2-7	CASSTTGQGSYEQYF	TGCGCCAGCAGCACAACGGGACAGGGGTCCTACGAGCAGTACTTC
.	TRBV7-2	.	TRBJ2-3	CASSPAGYTQYF	TGTGCCAGCAGCCCTGCGGGGTATACGCAGTATTTT